These 3 T cell receptor beta chains originate from one sample sequenced in a study of cytomegalovirus exposure and HLA in healthy donors. PCR amplification relied on 60 Vbeta primers (plus 13 Jbeta primers). Data came from immunoSEQ multiplex PCR; TCRdb stores just in-frame clones and leaves some out. Among 130,000 or so clones, approximately 80% were seen once, and the ten largest hold roughly 1.5%. Source material: PBMCs. Every receptor here comes from a woman between 18 and 29 years old in good health and CMV-seronegative.

The V and J genes are TRBV5-8 and TRBJ2-3; TRBD2 aligns across 7 bases. Germline V gives CDR1 SGHTS, CDR2 YDEGEE. The CDR3 length is 16 residues. Trimming cost V 3 bases and J 2 bases; bases outside gene matches: 9. The chain's CDR3 is CASSWGGLPDTDTQYF. The CDR3 nucleotides are TGTGCCAGCAGCTGGGGGGGACTACCCGACACAGATACGCAGTATTTT.

This sequence joins TRBV30 and TRBJ2-3, with D possibly being TRBD2 (5 bases). CDR3 length: 13 amino acids. V lost 0 bases, J lost 6 bases, and 10 bases lay in between. Germline V gives CDR1 GTSNPN, CDR2 SVGIG (reference sequence). The CDR3 sequence is CAWSVLAGDTQYF. The CDR3 DNA follows: TGTGCCTGGAGTGTCCTAGCCGGGGATACGCAGTATTTT.

This clone came up once. The chain couples TRBV30 to TRBJ1-5; 9 bases match TRBD1. Trimming cost V 1 base and J 9 bases; bases outside gene matches: 4. The germline CDR1 and CDR2 sequences are GTSNPN and SVGIG (reference sequence). CDR3 size: 13 residues. DNA of the CDR3: TGTGCCTGGAGTGGACAGGGGGTAGGGCCCCAGCATTTT. Translated, it gives CAWSGQGVGPQHF.